The 26 T cell receptor beta chains listed next were all sequenced from one sample in a study of Ad26.COV2.S vaccination and SARS-CoV-2 variants. TCRdb's copy holds only in-frame clones and misses some; the assay was immunoSEQ multiplex PCR. The sample holds 360,000 or so clones, 89% seen once. The treatment was: around 19 received Ad26.COV2.S at low or high dose, single or two shots; roughly five received placebo; per-sample allocation not given. Material that was analyzed had been drawn on day 63 after the first vaccine or placebo injection. Material: peripheral blood, obtained in a trial of Ad26.COV2.S vaccine versus placebo. The receptor source for this set is a person aged 18-60 years who received the Ad26.COV2.S COVID-19 vaccine or a placebo.

The chain couples TRBV29-1 to TRBJ1-2, with 8 bases fitting TRBD1. Germline trimming cut 4 bases from V and 5 bases from J; bases unmatched to any gene: 3. The CDR3 loop spans 12 amino acids. Germline V gene sequence: CDR1 SQVTM, CDR2 ANQGSEA. The CDR3 bases are TGCAGCGTTGTCCAGGGGGCATATGGCTACACCTTC. Translated, it gives CSVVQGAYGYTF.

CDR3 coding DNA: TGTGCCAGCAGCTTTGAGAGTGGCACCGGGGAGCTGTTTTTT. The encoded protein is CASSFESGTGELFF. The chain is built from TRBV13 and TRBJ2-2; D is ambiguous. The length of the CDR3 is 14 residues. Trimming took 3 bases from V and 4 from J, leaving 9 bases between them. CDR1 is PRHDT and CDR2 is FYEKMQ in the germline V gene (reference sequence).

This clone came up a few times. The CDR3 sequence is CASSESVAGGVKTQYF. CDR3 in DNA: TGTGCCAGCAGTGAATCGGTAGCGGGAGGCGTGAAGACCCAGTACTTC. The chain joins TRBV2 to TRBJ2-5; 10 bases fit TRBD2. This CDR3 spans 16 amino acids. V lost 2 bases and J lost 6; bases outside the gene matches: 9. Germline CDR1 and CDR2: SNHLY and FYNNEI. The variable domain in full, with the rest retrieved from reference TRBV2 and TRBJ2-5, is EPEVTQTPSHQVTQMGQEVILRCVPISNHLYFYWYRQILGQKVEFLVSFYNNEISEKSEIFDDQFSVERPDGSNFTLKIRSTKLEDSAMYFCASSESVAGGVKTQYFGPGTRLLVL.

This clone was counted between two and nine times. The V call is TRBV7-2, the J call TRBJ2-2, with 8 bases fitting TRBD1. The V gene's germline CDR1 is SGHTA and CDR2 FQGNSA. V lost 2 bases, J lost 8 bases, and 10 bases stayed unmatched. The CDR3 contains 16 residues. The CDR3 DNA is TGTGCCAGCAGCTTACCGACAGGGGTGGTCAGGGGGGAGCTGTTTTTT. This gives the protein CASSLPTGVVRGELFF.

The rearrangement uses TRBV30 and TRBJ1-6, with a tentative D call TRBD1 (5 bases). CDR3 size: 14 residues. The ends were cut back, 1 base at V and 2 bases at J, with 6 bases in the middle. Germline V gene data show CDR1 as GTSNPN and CDR2 as SVGIG (reference sequence). CDR3 protein: CAWSAGPYNSPLHF. The DNA for the CDR3 is TGTGCCTGGAGTGCGGGACCCTATAATTCACCCCTCCACTTT.

This clone appeared a few times. The chain joins TRBV5-1 to TRBJ2-7, with a tentative D call TRBD1 (5 bases). Germline V lookup: CDR1 SGHRS, CDR2 YFSETQ. Trimming pared 4 bases from V and 1 base from J, leaving 12 bases between. The CDR3 has 14 residues. The DNA for the CDR3 is TGCGCCAGCAGCCCGGACACACTATCCTACGAGCAGTACTTC. It is translated as CASSPDTLSYEQYF.

Only a few counts were recorded for this clone. The chain joins TRBV6-6 to TRBJ1-6, with D perhaps matching TRBD1 (5 bases). Germline values: CDR1 MNHNY, CDR2 SVGAGI (reference sequence). CDR3 length equals 13 residues. Trimming left V 9 bases short and J 4 bases short, with 10 bases between. CDR3 residues: CASSTGYNSPLHF. The CDR3 nucleotides read TGTGCCAGTTCAACAGGTTATAATTCACCCCTCCACTTT.

In its sample, this clone was seen once. The gene calls are TRBV28 and TRBJ1-1; D remains ambiguous. This CDR3 has 15 amino acids. Germline CDR1 reads MDHEN; CDR2 reads SYDVKM. The V gene lost 7 bases and the J gene lost 3 bases, with 18 bases spanning the gap. In nucleotides, the CDR3 is TGTGCCAGCACGTCCGCAAACGACCTTTACACTGAAGCTTTCTTT. Its translation: CASTSANDLYTEAFF.

This clone was picked up one time. The J gene is TRBJ1-3, the V gene TRBV9; TRBD1 aligns across 9 bases. CDR1 is SGDLS and CDR2 is YYNGEE in the germline V gene. V shed 3 bases and J 4 bases; nucleotides not matched to a gene: 5. The CDR3 covers 15 residues. The CDR3 DNA is TGTGCCAGCAGCGAGGGACAGGGTAGCGGAAACACCATATATTTT. The encoded protein is CASSEGQGSGNTIYF.

The V gene is TRBV5-4, the J gene TRBJ2-3; D is unresolved. Trimming took off 3 bases at V and 1 base at J, with 9 bases between the two ends. The CDR3 spans 14 residues. The germline V gene encodes CDR1 SGHNT and CDR2 YYREEE (reference sequence). The CDR3 sequence is CASSWTERTDTQYF. Here the CDR3 DNA reads TGTGCCAGCAGCTGGACGGAACGCACAGATACGCAGTATTTT.

V is TRBV6-6 and J is TRBJ1-1; perhaps TRBD1 as D (5 bases). CDR1 and CDR2 from the germline V gene are MNHNY and SVGAGI (reference sequence). V gave up 6 bases and J gave up 1 base, with 6 bases separating them. The CDR3 is made up of 12 amino acids. The CDR3 DNA follows: TGTGCCAGCAGCAGGGCGAACACTGAAGCTTTCTTT. Translating gives CASSRANTEAFF.

Comments on this clone: The same CDR3 can be traced to other DNA sequences in this sample. V usage is TRBV6-5 and J usage is TRBJ1-4; perhaps TRBD1 as D (5 bases). Trimming removed 0 bases from V and 2 bases from J, with 7 bases in between. Per germline, CDR1 MNHEY and CDR2 SVGAGI. The CDR3 has 15 residues. The CDR3 DNA reads as TGTGCCAGCAGTTACTCTGGGGGGACTAATGAAAAACTGTTTTTT. Encoded protein: CASSYSGGTNEKLFF.

The chain carries TRBV18 and TRBJ2-6, with TRBD2 matching 7 bases. The germline V gene has CDR1 KGHSH and CDR2 LQKENI. CDR3 size: 18 residues. Unmatched junction bases numbered 7, after V lost 2 bases and J lost 0 bases. The CDR3, as DNA: TGTGCCAGCTCACCATCCGGGACTACGGGCTCTGGGGCCAACGTCCTGACTTTC. Amino acid sequence: CASSPSGTTGSGANVLTF.

This clone was seen a single time. The chain has TRBV2 and TRBJ2-1, with D maybe TRBD1 (5 bases). Germline CDR1 reads SNHLY; CDR2 reads FYNNEI. CDR3 length equals 14 residues. V dropped 11 bases and J dropped 2 bases, with 16 bases sitting between them. The CDR3 sequence: CALVGPAPYNEQFF. The CDR3, as DNA: TGTGCCTTGGTGGGGCCAGCCCCCTACAATGAGCAGTTCTTC.

V is TRBV21-1 and J is TRBJ1-6; TRBD1 was called by the table and not checked on the DNA. TRBV21-1 is a recognized pseudogene. The CDR3 consists of 16 residues. The CDR3 nucleotides are TGTGCCAGCAGCAAAGGGGGACAGGGGGATGGTTCACCCCTCCACTTT. This sequence encodes CASSKGGQGDGSPLHF.

The gene calls are TRBV12-3 or TRBV12-4 and TRBJ1-2, with D tentatively TRBD1 (6 bases). Trimming stripped 8 bases from V and 4 bases from J, with 8 bases between. The CDR3 is 11 amino acids. CDR3 sequence reads: CASRRGYGYTF. The CDR3 nucleotides read TGTGCCAGCCGCAGGGGCTATGGCTACACCTTC.

The chain couples TRBV28 to TRBJ1-2; D unclear. V lost 6 bases and J lost 5, with 22 bases in between. This CDR3 spans 16 amino acids. CDR1 and CDR2 from the germline V gene are MDHEN and SYDVKM. This chain's CDR3 is CASSPPGGRRGYGYTF. As DNA, the CDR3 is TGTGCCAGCAGCCCTCCGGGTGGGAGACGAGGGTATGGCTACACCTTC.

This clone was seen just once. This sequence joins TRBV10-2 and TRBJ2-7, with 10 bases lining up with TRBD1. From germline, CDR1 is WSHSY and CDR2 SAAADI. The CDR3 runs to 16 residues. The trim removed 6 bases at V and 3 bases at J, leaving 11 bases unmatched. The chain's CDR3 is CASRRTGGHSDYEQYF. CDR3 nucleotides: TGCGCCAGCAGGAGGACAGGGGGACACTCAGACTACGAGCAGTACTTC.

The CDR3 region has the DNA TGTGCCAGCAGCTTGGACCCTGGGCGGGTCTCTGAAGCTTTCTTT. It yields the protein CASSLDPGRVSEAFF. The genes are TRBV5-5 and TRBJ1-1, with D uncertain. Trimming took off 0 bases at V and 6 bases at J, with 15 bases between the two ends. CDR1 and CDR2 from the germline V gene are SGHKS and YYEKEE (reference sequence). The CDR3 is 15 residues long.

The rearrangement joins TRBV19 to TRBJ2-2; TRBD1 aligns across 9 bases. The V and J ends lost 7 bases and 6 bases, in that order; junction bases with no gene match: 6. Looked up from germline, CDR1 is LNHDA and CDR2 is SQIVND (reference sequence). The CDR3 spans 14 residues. CDR3 DNA sequence: TGTGCCAGTACAAAACAGGGGGCGTCCGGGGAGCTGTTTTTT. Its protein is CASTKQGASGELFF. Using reference TRBV19 and TRBJ2-2 for the parts outside the CDR3, the full variable domain is DGGITQSPKYLFRKEGQNVTLSCEQNLNHDAMYWYRQDPGQGLRLIYYSQIVNDFQKGDIAEGYSVSREKKESFPLTVTSAQKNPTAFYLCASTKQGASGELFFGEGSRLTVL.

The rearrangement links TRBV28 to TRBJ2-1; possible D gene TRBD2, 6 bases. Between the trimmed V and J ends, which lost 2 bases and 5 bases, there was a span of 13 bases. This CDR3 is built from 15 residues. In germline, CDR1 is MDHEN, CDR2 SYDVKM. The CDR3 DNA sequence: TGTGCCAGCAGTTTAGCCGGGAGTTTCGACAATGAGCAGTTCTTC. Its protein is CASSLAGSFDNEQFF.

The CDR3 protein is CASSQRGARNEQFF. In DNA, the CDR3 is TGTGCCAGCAGCCAAAGGGGGGCGCGAAATGAGCAGTTCTTC. The chain links TRBV3-1 (or the pseudogene TRBV3-2) to TRBJ2-1, with D perhaps given as TRBD1 or TRBD2 (6 bases each). V shed 2 bases and J shed 7 bases, with 12 bases lying between them. CDR3 length: 14 residues. The germline V gene has CDR1 LGHDT and CDR2 YNNKEL (reference sequence).

The J gene is TRBJ2-2, the V gene TRBV3-1 (or the pseudogene TRBV3-2); 8 bases align to TRBD2. The germline V gene encodes CDR1 LGHDT and CDR2 YNNKEL (reference sequence). Germline trimming cut 2 bases from V and 6 bases from J; bases unmatched to any gene: 2. This CDR3 contains 14 residues. The CDR3 protein is CASSQPSGSGELFF. CDR3 sequence (DNA): TGTGCCAGCAGCCAACCTAGCGGGTCCGGGGAGCTGTTTTTT.

The chain has TRBV28 and TRBJ1-5; 7 bases align to TRBD1. CDR3 length equals 15 residues. The J segment lost 4 bases and the V segment lost 5 bases, leaving 8 bases of the junction unmatched. In germline, CDR1 is MDHEN, CDR2 SYDVKM. CDR3 DNA: TGTGCCAGCAGTAATCTCGGGACAGCTAATCAGCCCCAGCATTTT. This encodes CASSNLGTANQPQHF.

The rearrangement joins TRBV5-1 to TRBJ2-5, with D tentatively TRBD2 (6 bases). The CDR3 totals 14 residues. The V gene lost 4 bases and the J gene lost 2 bases, with 12 bases spanning the gap. Germline V gene lookup returns CDR1 SGHRS and CDR2 YFSETQ. CDR3 DNA sequence: TGCGCCAGCAGCCCTGGGACTTTTCAAGAGACCCAGTACTTC. Translation gives CASSPGTFQETQYF.

The V gene is TRBV5-1, the J gene TRBJ2-2; TRBD2 aligns across 8 bases. CDR3 length: 13 amino acids. The ends lost 7 bases at V and 5 bases at J; junction bases unmatched: 4. Germline V gene sequence: CDR1 SGHRS, CDR2 YFSETQ. CDR3: CASASGSTGELFF. The CDR3 region has the DNA TGCGCCAGCGCTAGCGGGTCTACCGGGGAGCTGTTTTTT.